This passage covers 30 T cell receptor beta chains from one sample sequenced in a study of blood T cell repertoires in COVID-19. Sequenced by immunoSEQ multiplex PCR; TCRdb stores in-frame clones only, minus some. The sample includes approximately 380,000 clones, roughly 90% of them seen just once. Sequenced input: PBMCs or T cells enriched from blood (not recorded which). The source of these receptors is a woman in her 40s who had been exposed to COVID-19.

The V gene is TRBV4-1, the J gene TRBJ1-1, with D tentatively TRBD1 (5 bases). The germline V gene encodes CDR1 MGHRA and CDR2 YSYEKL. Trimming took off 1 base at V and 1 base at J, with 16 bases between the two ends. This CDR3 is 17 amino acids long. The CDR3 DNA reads TGCGCCAGCAGCCAAGTGGCGCGACAGCTCACGAACACTGAAGCTTTCTTT. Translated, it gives CASSQVARQLTNTEAFF.

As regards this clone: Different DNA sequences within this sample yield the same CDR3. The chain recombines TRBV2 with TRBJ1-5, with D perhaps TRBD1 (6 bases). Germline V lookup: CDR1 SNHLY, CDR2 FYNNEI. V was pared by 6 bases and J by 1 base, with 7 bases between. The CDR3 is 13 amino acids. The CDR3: CASRQGSNQPQHF. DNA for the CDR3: TGTGCCAGCAGGCAGGGGAGCAATCAGCCCCAGCATTTT.

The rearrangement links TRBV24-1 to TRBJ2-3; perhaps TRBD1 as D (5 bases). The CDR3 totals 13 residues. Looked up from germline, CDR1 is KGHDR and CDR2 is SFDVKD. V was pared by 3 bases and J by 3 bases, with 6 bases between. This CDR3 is CATSDQGTDTQYF. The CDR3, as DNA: TGTGCCACCAGTGATCAGGGTACAGATACGCAGTATTTT.

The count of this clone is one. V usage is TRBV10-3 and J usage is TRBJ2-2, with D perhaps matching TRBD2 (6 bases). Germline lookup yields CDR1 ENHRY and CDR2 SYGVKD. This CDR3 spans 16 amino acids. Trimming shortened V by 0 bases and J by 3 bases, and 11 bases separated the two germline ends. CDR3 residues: CAISESKRRDTGELFF. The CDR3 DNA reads TGTGCCATCAGTGAGTCCAAAAGGAGGGACACCGGGGAGCTGTTTTTT.

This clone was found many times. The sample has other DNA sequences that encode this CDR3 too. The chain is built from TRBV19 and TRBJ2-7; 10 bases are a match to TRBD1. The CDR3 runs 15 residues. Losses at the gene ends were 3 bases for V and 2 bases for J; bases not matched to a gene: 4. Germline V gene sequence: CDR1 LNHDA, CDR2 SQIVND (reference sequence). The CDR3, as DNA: TGTGCCAGTAGTATCGCGGGACAGGGGACCTACGAGCAGTACTTC. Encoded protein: CASSIAGQGTYEQYF.

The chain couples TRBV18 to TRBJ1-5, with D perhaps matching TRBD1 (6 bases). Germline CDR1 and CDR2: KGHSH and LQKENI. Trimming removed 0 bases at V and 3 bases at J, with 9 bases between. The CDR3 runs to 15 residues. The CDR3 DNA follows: TGTGCCAGCTCACCACCCGGGACACCCAATCAGCCCCAGCATTTT. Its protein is CASSPPGTPNQPQHF.

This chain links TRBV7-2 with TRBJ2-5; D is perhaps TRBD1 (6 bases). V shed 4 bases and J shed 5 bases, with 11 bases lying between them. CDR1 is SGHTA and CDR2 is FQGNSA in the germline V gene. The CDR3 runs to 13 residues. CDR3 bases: TGTGCCAGCAGCTCTCACAGGGTGGAGACCCAGTACTTC. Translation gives CASSSHRVETQYF.

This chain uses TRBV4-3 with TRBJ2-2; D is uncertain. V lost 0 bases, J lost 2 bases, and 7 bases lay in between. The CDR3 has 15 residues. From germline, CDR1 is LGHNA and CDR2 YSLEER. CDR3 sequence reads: CASSQDIANTGELFF. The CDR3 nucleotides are TGCGCCAGCAGCCAAGATATAGCAAACACCGGGGAGCTGTTTTTT.

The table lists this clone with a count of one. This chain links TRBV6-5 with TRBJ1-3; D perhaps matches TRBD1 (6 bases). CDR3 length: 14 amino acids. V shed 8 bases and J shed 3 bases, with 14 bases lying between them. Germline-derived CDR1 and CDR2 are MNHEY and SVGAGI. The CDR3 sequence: CASHREWVGNTIYF. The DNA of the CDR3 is TGTGCCAGCCACAGGGAGTGGGTTGGAAACACCATATATTTT.

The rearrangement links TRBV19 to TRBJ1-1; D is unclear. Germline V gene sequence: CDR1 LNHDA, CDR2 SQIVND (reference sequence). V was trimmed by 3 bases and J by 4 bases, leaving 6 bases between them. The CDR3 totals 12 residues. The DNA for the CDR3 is TGTGCCAGTAGTATCTATGGCACTGAAGCTTTCTTT. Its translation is CASSIYGTEAFF.

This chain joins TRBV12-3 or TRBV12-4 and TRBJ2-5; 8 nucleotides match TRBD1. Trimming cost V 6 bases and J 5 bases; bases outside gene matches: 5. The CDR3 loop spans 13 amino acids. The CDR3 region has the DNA TGTGCCAGCAGGTCGACAGGGGAGGAGACCCAGTACTTC. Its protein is CASRSTGEETQYF.

This chain's CDR3 is CASSPGSYNEQFF. The CDR3, as DNA: TGTGCCAGCAGTCCCGGGTCCTACAATGAGCAGTTCTTC. The chain carries TRBV2 and TRBJ2-1; D is ambiguous. The CDR3 runs 13 residues. The germline V and J ends were trimmed by 5 bases and 1 base, with 6 bases remaining between them. Germline assignment: CDR1 SNHLY and CDR2 FYNNEI.

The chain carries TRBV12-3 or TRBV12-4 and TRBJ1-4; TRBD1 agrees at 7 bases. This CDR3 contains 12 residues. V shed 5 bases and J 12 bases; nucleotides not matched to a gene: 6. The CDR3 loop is CASSQGQMELFF. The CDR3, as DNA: TGTGCCAGCAGTCAGGGACAGATGGAACTGTTTTTT.

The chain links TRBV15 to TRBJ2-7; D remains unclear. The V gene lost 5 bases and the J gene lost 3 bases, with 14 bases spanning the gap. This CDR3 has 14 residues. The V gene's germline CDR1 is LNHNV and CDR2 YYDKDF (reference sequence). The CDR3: CATSPRRGDYEQYF. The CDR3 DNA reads TGTGCCACCAGCCCCCGAAGAGGCGACTACGAGCAGTACTTC.

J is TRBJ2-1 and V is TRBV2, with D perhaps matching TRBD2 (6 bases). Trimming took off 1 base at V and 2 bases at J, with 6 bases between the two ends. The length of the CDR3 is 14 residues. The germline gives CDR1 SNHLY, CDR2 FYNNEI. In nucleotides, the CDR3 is TGTGCCAGCAGTGAAGGGGGGGCCTACAATGAGCAGTTCTTC. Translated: CASSEGGAYNEQFF.

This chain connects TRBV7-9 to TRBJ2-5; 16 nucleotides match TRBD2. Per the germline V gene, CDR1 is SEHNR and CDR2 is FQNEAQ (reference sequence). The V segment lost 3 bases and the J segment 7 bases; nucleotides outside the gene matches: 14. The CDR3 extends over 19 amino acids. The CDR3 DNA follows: TGTGCCAGCAGCTTGATTCCCGGGACTAGCGGGGGGGCCGGTGGGACCCAGTACTTC. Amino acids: CASSLIPGTSGGAGGTQYF.

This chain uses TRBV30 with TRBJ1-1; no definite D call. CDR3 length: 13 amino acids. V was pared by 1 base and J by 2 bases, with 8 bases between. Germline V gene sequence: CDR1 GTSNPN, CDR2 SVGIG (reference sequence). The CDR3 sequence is CAWSGHLNTEAFF. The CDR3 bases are TGTGCCTGGAGTGGACACCTTAACACTGAAGCTTTCTTT.

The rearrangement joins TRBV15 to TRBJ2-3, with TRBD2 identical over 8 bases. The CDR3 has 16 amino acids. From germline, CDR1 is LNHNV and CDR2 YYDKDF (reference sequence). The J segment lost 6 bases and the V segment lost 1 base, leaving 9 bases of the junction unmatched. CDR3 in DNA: TGTGCCACCAGCAGAGTAACGGGAGGGGGATCGGATACGCAGTATTTT. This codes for CATSRVTGGGSDTQYF.

The CDR3: CASSAGGGKNIQYF. Here the CDR3 DNA reads TGTGCCAGCAGTGCAGGGGGAGGCAAAAACATTCAGTACTTC. The chain couples TRBV25-1 to TRBJ2-4; possible D gene TRBD1, 7 bases. Germline assignment: CDR1 MGHDK and CDR2 SYGVNS. The CDR3 length is 14 residues. The V gene lost 4 bases and the J gene lost 3 bases, with 10 bases spanning the gap.

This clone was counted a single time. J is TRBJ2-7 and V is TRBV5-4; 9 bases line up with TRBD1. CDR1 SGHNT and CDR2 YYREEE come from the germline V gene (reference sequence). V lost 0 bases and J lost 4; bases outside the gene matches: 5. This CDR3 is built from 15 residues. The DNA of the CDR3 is TGTGCCAGCAGCTTGGCCGGGACAGGGAGATACGAGCAGTACTTC. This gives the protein CASSLAGTGRYEQYF.

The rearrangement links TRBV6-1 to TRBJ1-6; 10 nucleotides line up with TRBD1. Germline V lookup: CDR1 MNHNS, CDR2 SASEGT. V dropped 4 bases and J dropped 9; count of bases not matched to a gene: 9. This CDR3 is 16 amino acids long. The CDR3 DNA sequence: TGTGCCAGCAGTGCGCAATCCGGGACAGGGGTTTCACCCCTCCACTTT. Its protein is CASSAQSGTGVSPLHF.

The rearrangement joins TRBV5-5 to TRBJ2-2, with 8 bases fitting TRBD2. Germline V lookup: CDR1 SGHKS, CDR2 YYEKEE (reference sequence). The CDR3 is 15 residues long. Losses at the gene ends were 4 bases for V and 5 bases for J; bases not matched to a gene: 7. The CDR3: CASSPASGLTGELFF. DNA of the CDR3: TGTGCCAGCAGCCCGGCTAGCGGGCTAACCGGGGAGCTGTTTTTT.

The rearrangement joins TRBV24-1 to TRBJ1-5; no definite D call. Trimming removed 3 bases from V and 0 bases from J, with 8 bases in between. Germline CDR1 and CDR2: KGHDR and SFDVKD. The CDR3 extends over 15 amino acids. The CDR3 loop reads CATSDGRDSNQPQHF. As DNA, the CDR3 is TGTGCCACCAGTGATGGGAGAGATAGCAATCAGCCCCAGCATTTT.

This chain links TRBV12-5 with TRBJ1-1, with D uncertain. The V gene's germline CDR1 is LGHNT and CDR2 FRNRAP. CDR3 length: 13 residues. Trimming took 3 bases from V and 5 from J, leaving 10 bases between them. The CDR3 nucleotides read TGTGCTAGTGGTTTTCTCGGGGTAACTGAAGCTTTCTTT. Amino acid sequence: CASGFLGVTEAFF.

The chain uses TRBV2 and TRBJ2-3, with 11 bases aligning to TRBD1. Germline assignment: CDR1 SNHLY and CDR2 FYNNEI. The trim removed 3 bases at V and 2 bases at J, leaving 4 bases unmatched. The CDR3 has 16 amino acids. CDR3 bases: TGTGCCAGCAGTGAGGGGACAGGGGGGCCCACAGATACGCAGTATTTT. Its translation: CASSEGTGGPTDTQYF.

The CDR3 region is CASSLRVGGEQFF. The CDR3 DNA reads TGTGCCAGCAGCTTACGTGTGGGGGGTGAGCAGTTCTTC. This chain links TRBV7-3 with TRBJ2-1, with D perhaps matching TRBD2 (6 bases). The V end was cut by 2 bases, the J end by 9 bases, with 11 bases between. This CDR3 region has 13 residues. In germline, CDR1 is SGHTA, CDR2 FQGTGA.

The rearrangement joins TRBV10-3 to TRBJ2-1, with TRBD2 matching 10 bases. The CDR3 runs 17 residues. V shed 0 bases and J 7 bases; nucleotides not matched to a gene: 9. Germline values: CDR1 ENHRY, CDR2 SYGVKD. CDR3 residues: CAISESLAGAFRNEQFF. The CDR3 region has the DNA TGTGCCATCAGTGAGTCCCTAGCGGGAGCGTTTCGGAATGAGCAGTTCTTC.

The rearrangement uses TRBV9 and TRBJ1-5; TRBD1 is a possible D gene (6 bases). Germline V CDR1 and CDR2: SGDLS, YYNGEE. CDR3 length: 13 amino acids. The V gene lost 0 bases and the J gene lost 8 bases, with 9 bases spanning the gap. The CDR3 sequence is CASSVGGREPQHF. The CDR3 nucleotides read TGTGCCAGCAGCGTAGGGGGGCGCGAGCCCCAGCATTTT. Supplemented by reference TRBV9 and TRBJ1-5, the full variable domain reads DSGVTQTPKHLITATGQRVTLRCSPRSGDLSVYWYQQSLDQGLQFLIQYYNGEERAKGNILERFSAQQFPDLHSELNLSSLELGDSALYFCASSVGGREPQHFGDGTRLSIL.

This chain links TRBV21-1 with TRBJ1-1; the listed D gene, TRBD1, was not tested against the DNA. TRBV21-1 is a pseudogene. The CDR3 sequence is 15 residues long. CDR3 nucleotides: TGTGCCAGCAGCAAAGAGGACAGGGCGAACACTGAAGCTTTCTTT. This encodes CASSKEDRANTEAFF.

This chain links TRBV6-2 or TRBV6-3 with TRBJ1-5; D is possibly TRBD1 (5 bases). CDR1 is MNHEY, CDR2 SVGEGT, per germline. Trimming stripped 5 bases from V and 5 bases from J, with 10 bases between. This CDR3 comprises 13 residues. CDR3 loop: CASSGAGHQPQHF. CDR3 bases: TGTGCCAGCAGTGGGGCAGGGCATCAGCCCCAGCATTTT.